The 2 T cell receptor beta chains below all came from one sample that was sequenced in a study of glioma-infiltrating T cells after dendritic cell vaccination. Stated time point: after dendritic cell vaccination, including at tumor progression/relapse. Clones were sequenced by immunoSEQ multiplex PCR, and TCRdb holds only the in-frame ones, with some missing. The table includes approximately 60,000 clones, about 89% detected once. This specimen was blood, taken after dendritic cell vaccination. These receptors came from a human donor with glioblastoma.

The chain links TRBV4-3 to TRBJ1-6; tentatively, D is TRBD1 (5 bases). V was trimmed by 0 bases and J by 3 bases, leaving 9 bases between them. This CDR3 is built from 16 residues. The germline gives CDR1 LGHNA, CDR2 YSLEER. The CDR3 reads CASSQDTGGYNSPLHF. DNA for the CDR3: TGCGCCAGCAGCCAAGATACCGGGGGCTATAATTCACCCCTCCACTTT.

The CDR3 DNA reads TGTGCCAGCAGTCCTAGACAGGGGACTAGCGGGGGGGCCTTGGTAGAGACCCAGTACTTC. Translating it yields CASSPRQGTSGGALVETQYF. The chain carries TRBV14 and TRBJ2-5; 16 nucleotides align to TRBD2. The CDR3 is made up of 20 amino acids. V lost 6 bases to trimming and J lost 4 bases; unmatched junction nucleotides: 17. In germline, CDR1 is SGHDN, CDR2 FVKESK.